There are many counts of the clone carrying this T cell receptor beta chain. The target antigen is unknown. This sample is part of a study of T cells after yellow fever vaccination. Study results and caveats: There was a small share of clonotypes that showed up in both the CD4 and CD8 compartments.

TCRdb reanalysed the 5' RACE reads using MiXCR and keeps one entry per CDR3 protein. The sample lists about 330,000 distinct CDR3 sequences; over 3.5% were seen once. Source: PBMCs, taken 5 days after the yellow fever booster vaccination. This TCR was sampled from a man younger than 35 who received the YFV17D yellow fever vaccine.

This CDR3 is CATSEHSSYEQYV. CDR3 sequence (DNA): TGTGCCACCAGTGAGCACAGCTCCTACGAGCAGTACGTC. The rearrangement joins TRBV24-1 to TRBJ2-7; D ambiguous. CDR3 size: 13 residues. In germline, CDR1 is KGHDR, CDR2 SFDVKD. V lost 4 bases and J lost 0, with 6 bases in between.